A single sample gave rise to the 11 T cell receptor beta chains below, sequenced in a study of blood T cell repertoires in COVID-19. Clones were sequenced by immunoSEQ multiplex PCR, and TCRdb holds only the in-frame ones, with some missing. This sample has about 100,000 clones, with almost 80% found just once. The sample comprised peripheral blood. These receptors were obtained from a man in his 70s with active or convalescent COVID-19.

With respect to this clone: One junction end does not reproduce the germline sequence, and a read error may be involved. The V and J genes are TRBV7-9 and TRBJ1-5; TRBD1 matches 7 bases. The CDR3 loop spans 15 amino acids. Per germline, CDR1 SEHNR and CDR2 FQNEAQ (reference sequence). In DNA form, the CDR3 reads TGTGCCAGCAGTTTAGGGGGCTTGAGCAATCAGCCCCAGCATTTT. It yields the protein CASSLGGLSNQPQHF.

This clone was seen a single time. The chain carries TRBV4-1 and TRBJ2-1, with D possibly being TRBD2 (5 bases). Germline assignment: CDR1 MGHRA and CDR2 YSYEKL. V dropped 1 base and J dropped 5 bases, with 9 bases sitting between them. CDR3 length: 14 residues. This CDR3 reads CASSQGARDNEQFF. DNA of the CDR3: TGCGCCAGCAGCCAAGGTGCGAGGGACAATGAGCAGTTCTTC.

The chain combines TRBV5-4 with TRBJ1-1, with 7 bases fitting TRBD1. Germline CDR1 SGHNT, CDR2 YYREEE (reference sequence). J gave up 3 bases and V 1 base, and 6 bases lay outside the gene matches. The CDR3 totals 15 residues. CDR3 residues: CASSLRGQLHTEAFF. Here the CDR3 DNA reads TGTGCCAGCAGCTTGAGGGGACAGCTACACACTGAAGCTTTCTTT.

The chain links TRBV6-2 or TRBV6-3 to TRBJ2-1; TRBD2 aligns across 9 bases. Germline-derived CDR1 and CDR2 are MNHEY and SVGEGT. The CDR3 is 19 residues long. Germline trimming cut 2 bases from V and 0 bases from J; bases unmatched to any gene: 11. In DNA, the CDR3 is TGTGCCAGCAGTTACCCCCGGACTAGCGAACACAACTCCTACAATGAGCAGTTCTTC. This encodes CASSYPRTSEHNSYNEQFF.

This clone occurred once. V is TRBV10-3 and J is TRBJ2-1; tentative D call: TRBD1 (7 bases). Trimming stripped 0 bases from V and 10 bases from J, with 13 bases between. Germline V gives CDR1 ENHRY, CDR2 SYGVKD. The CDR3 covers 14 residues. The CDR3 loop is CAISESGGGREQFF. CDR3 DNA sequence: TGTGCCATCAGTGAGTCTGGAGGGGGCAGGGAGCAGTTCTTC.

This chain links TRBV20-1 with TRBJ2-1, with 8 bases matching TRBD2. Germline V gene data show CDR1 as DFQATT and CDR2 as SNEGSKA (reference sequence). Trimming at V came to 5 bases and at J to 8 bases, leaving 2 bases not matched to a gene. The CDR3 spans 11 residues. The chain's CDR3 is CSAASGHEQFF. In DNA form, the CDR3 reads TGCAGTGCTGCTAGCGGGCATGAGCAGTTCTTC.

The genes are TRBV19 and TRBJ1-5, with 8 nucleotides matching TRBD1. The CDR3 extends over 16 amino acids. V gave up 4 bases and J gave up 4 bases; unmatched junction bases: 9. The germline CDR1 and CDR2 sequences are LNHDA and SQIVND (reference sequence). The CDR3 loop reads CASSTSQGAWNQPQHF. Here the CDR3 DNA reads TGTGCCAGTAGTACCTCCCAGGGGGCTTGGAATCAGCCCCAGCATTTT.

The chain uses TRBV7-2 and TRBJ1-1; a possible D gene is TRBD1 (5 bases). The germline V gene encodes CDR1 SGHTA and CDR2 FQGNSA. V lost 3 bases and J lost 9, with 17 bases in between. The CDR3 spans 14 residues. CDR3 region: CASSFFSGENKAFF. The DNA for the CDR3 is TGTGCCAGCAGCTTCTTCTCGGGGGAGAATAAAGCTTTCTTT.

This clone is medium-sized. J is TRBJ2-7 and V is TRBV11-3; D remains ambiguous. CDR1 is SGHNT and CDR2 is YENEEA in the germline V gene. The CDR3 runs 13 residues. Trimming cost V 2 bases and J 7 bases, with 12 bases left between them. This chain's CDR3 is CASSLFYESEQYF. The DNA for the CDR3 is TGTGCCAGCAGCTTATTCTACGAAAGTGAGCAGTACTTC. The entire variable domain, with the rest obtained from reference TRBV11-3 and TRBJ2-7, is as follows: EAGVVQSPRYKIIEKKQPVAFWCNPISGHNTLYWYLQNLGQGPELLIRYENEEAVDDSQLPKDRFSAERLKGVDSTLKIQPAELGDSAVYLCASSLFYESEQYFGPGTRLTVT.

The chain recombines TRBV3-1 (or the pseudogene TRBV3-2) with TRBJ2-2; 8 bases are a match to TRBD1. CDR1 and CDR2 from the germline V gene are LGHDT and YNNKEL (reference sequence). The J segment lost 6 bases and the V segment lost 6 bases, leaving 3 bases of the junction unmatched. This CDR3 spans 13 amino acids. CDR3 DNA sequence: TGTGCCAGCAGGCCAGGGGGCCCCGGGGAGCTGTTTTTT. Protein sequence: CASRPGGPGELFF.

Concerning this clone: Other DNA sequences in this specimen translate into the identical CDR3. The rearrangement joins TRBV9 to TRBJ1-2; 8 nucleotides line up with TRBD1. Germline CDR1 SGDLS, CDR2 YYNGEE. J was trimmed by 6 bases and V by 4 bases; bases with no gene match: 5. The CDR3 consists of 13 residues. The CDR3 is CASSPGQGDGYTF. The CDR3 coding sequence is TGTGCCAGCAGCCCCGGACAGGGTGATGGCTACACCTTC.